The 17 T cell receptor beta chains below all came from one sample that was sequenced in a study of Siglec-9 on CD8 T cells in melanoma. Repertoires were generated with immunoSEQ multiplex PCR, while TCRdb's copy carries only in-frame clones and drops some. The sample lists tens of thousands of clones; 80% were seen once. The specimen sequenced was Siglec-9- CD8+ T cells sorted from blood. These receptors all stem from a human donor in good health.

The chain has TRBV19 and TRBJ2-1; D remains ambiguous. Trimming removed 5 bases from V and 9 bases from J, with 8 bases in between. In germline, CDR1 is LNHDA, CDR2 SQIVND (reference sequence). The CDR3 sequence is 11 residues long. This CDR3 reads CASSGALEQFF. CDR3 DNA: TGTGCCAGTAGTGGAGCTCTTGAGCAGTTCTTC.

The chain couples TRBV28 to TRBJ2-3, with TRBD2 identical over 8 bases. CDR3 size: 19 residues. V lost 2 bases to trimming and J lost 0 bases; unmatched junction nucleotides: 13. The germline gives CDR1 MDHEN, CDR2 SYDVKM. The CDR3 DNA reads as TGTGCCAGCAGTTTAGTGGGCTTACTTAGCGGGGCCAGCACAGATACGCAGTATTTT. Translation: CASSLVGLLSGASTDTQYF.

J is TRBJ1-2 and V is TRBV6-5; 7 bases are shared with TRBD1. V shed 4 bases, J shed 3 bases, and the junction held 2 bases outside the gene matches. CDR1 and CDR2 from the germline V gene are MNHEY and SVGAGI. CDR3 size: 13 residues. The CDR3 nucleotides are TGTGCCAGCAGTTGGGACAGCTACTATGGCTACACCTTC. This gives the protein CASSWDSYYGYTF.

The chain combines TRBV28 with TRBJ1-5; no clear D gene. The V gene's germline CDR1 is MDHEN and CDR2 SYDVKM. The V end lost 3 bases, the J end lost 3 bases, and 15 bases lay between the germline ends. The CDR3 is made up of 16 amino acids. CDR3: CASSFSSGGSNQPQHF. The CDR3 nucleotides are TGTGCCAGCAGTTTCTCTTCGGGAGGGTCCAATCAGCCCCAGCATTTT.

In DNA, the CDR3 is TGTGCCAGCCACAACCCTGGGAACACTGAAGCTTTCTTT. Encoded protein: CASHNPGNTEAFF. This rearrangement joins TRBV27 to TRBJ1-1; D remains ambiguous. Looked up from germline, CDR1 is MNHEY and CDR2 is SMNVEV (reference sequence). The ends were cut back, 8 bases at V and 1 base at J, with 11 bases in the middle. CDR3 length equals 13 residues.

J is TRBJ2-7 and V is TRBV7-8, with a weak D call TRBD2 (5 bases). The germline V gene encodes CDR1 SGHVS and CDR2 FQNEAQ. This CDR3 has 14 residues. V was clipped by 3 bases and J by 3 bases, with 12 bases between them. CDR3 sequence reads: CASSLAEGGYEQYF. The CDR3 region has the DNA TGTGCCAGCAGCTTGGCTGAGGGTGGCTACGAGCAGTACTTC. The variable domain in full, with the rest retrieved from reference TRBV7-8 and TRBJ2-7, is GAGVSQSPRYKVAKRGQDVALRCDPISGHVSLFWYQQALGQGPEFLTYFQNEAQLDKSGLPSDRFFAERPEGSVSTLKIQRTQQEDSAVYLCASSLAEGGYEQYFGPGTRLTVT.

This clone occurred once. This chain joins TRBV10-2 and TRBJ2-2; 8 bases are a match to TRBD1. J lost 1 base, V lost 9 bases, and 4 bases had no gene match. Germline V lookup: CDR1 WSHSY, CDR2 SAAADI. This CDR3 is 14 amino acids long. The CDR3, as DNA: TGCGCCAGTCACGGGACAGGGAACACCGGGGAGCTGTTTTTT. Translation: CASHGTGNTGELFF.

This chain uses TRBV10-2 with TRBJ2-7; D ambiguous. Germline CDR1 and CDR2: WSHSY and SAAADI. This CDR3 region has 15 residues. Trimming removed 4 bases from V and 7 bases from J, with 20 bases in between. This CDR3 is CASSGSSTSLGEQYV. As DNA, the CDR3 is TGCGCCAGCAGTGGCTCCAGTACTTCCCTCGGAGAGCAGTACGTC.

This clone was counted between two and nine times. The J gene is TRBJ1-1, the V gene TRBV7-9, with D perhaps TRBD1 (5 bases). This CDR3 has 13 amino acids. Trimming pared 7 bases from V and 5 bases from J, leaving 14 bases between. Per germline, CDR1 SEHNR and CDR2 FQNEAQ (reference sequence). The CDR3 region is CASNFGGYTEAFF. Here the CDR3 DNA reads TGTGCCAGCAACTTCGGGGGATATACTGAAGCTTTCTTT.

The genes are TRBV19 and TRBJ1-1; D gene uncertain. V lost 3 bases to trimming and J lost 4 bases, with 18 bases between them. Germline V lookup: CDR1 LNHDA, CDR2 SQIVND (reference sequence). This CDR3 is built from 16 residues. This chain's CDR3 is CASSILGQARRTEAFF. The CDR3 bases are TGTGCCAGTAGTATTTTAGGTCAGGCCAGACGCACTGAAGCTTTCTTT.

The sample holds a few counts of this clone. The chain links TRBV27 to TRBJ1-1; D is perhaps TRBD1 (5 bases). CDR3 length: 15 residues. The V end lost 4 bases, the J end lost 1 base, and 13 bases lay between the germline ends. Looked up from germline, CDR1 is MNHEY and CDR2 is SMNVEV (reference sequence). This chain's CDR3 is CASSWGLFPNTEAFF. DNA of the CDR3: TGTGCCAGCAGTTGGGGGTTGTTCCCGAACACTGAAGCTTTCTTT.

The chain links TRBV7-8 to TRBJ1-2, with D perhaps matching TRBD1 (5 bases). This CDR3 has 13 amino acids. Germline CDR1 and CDR2: SGHVS and FQNEAQ. V was pared by 2 bases and J by 6 bases, with 10 bases between. CDR3 in amino acids: CASSLYGGDGYTF. Here the CDR3 DNA reads TGTGCCAGCAGCTTATATGGGGGAGATGGCTACACCTTC.

This clone was counted between two and nine times. The rearrangement joins TRBV28 to TRBJ1-1; D uncertain. The germline V gene has CDR1 MDHEN and CDR2 SYDVKM. This CDR3 has 11 residues. The ends were cut back, 6 bases at V and 7 bases at J, with 9 bases in the middle. CDR3: CASSPWGEAFF. The DNA of the CDR3 is TGTGCCAGCAGCCCATGGGGTGAAGCTTTCTTT.

The V call is TRBV21-1, the J call TRBJ2-1. TRBV21-1 is termed a pseudogene. The CDR3 runs 16 residues. The CDR3 DNA follows: TGTGCCAGCAGCGCCCCGGCTACCCGTAGACGCAATGAGCAGTTCTTC. Its translation is CASSAPATRRRNEQFF.

The rearrangement joins TRBV7-9 to TRBJ1-2, with no clear D. The CDR3 has 15 amino acids. CDR1 is SEHNR and CDR2 is FQNEAQ in the germline V gene (reference sequence). V lost 1 base and J lost 4, with 13 bases in between. The CDR3 is CASSLVAGDPYGYTF. In DNA form, the CDR3 reads TGTGCCAGCAGCTTAGTTGCAGGAGACCCCTATGGCTACACCTTC.

The chain is built from TRBV5-6 and TRBJ2-7; the D gene is possibly TRBD2 (6 bases). The germline V and J ends were trimmed by 4 bases and 5 bases, with 13 bases remaining between them. This CDR3 contains 13 residues. The germline gives CDR1 SGHDT, CDR2 YYEEEE. The CDR3 loop is CASSPRGGDEQYF. CDR3 nucleotide sequence: TGTGCCAGCAGCCCTCGTGGAGGGGACGAGCAGTACTTC.

This chain connects TRBV15 to TRBJ1-3; D gene ambiguous. CDR3 length equals 14 residues. Per germline, CDR1 LNHNV and CDR2 YYDKDF (reference sequence). Between the trimmed V and J ends, which lost 8 bases and 0 bases, there was a span of 11 bases. In nucleotides, the CDR3 is TGTGCCACCGAGGATTATGCCTCTGGAAACACCATATATTTT. Amino acids: CATEDYASGNTIYF.